These 28 T cell receptor beta chains came from one sample sequenced in a study of T cells in localized non-small cell lung cancer. Using immunoSEQ multiplex PCR, the repertoire was profiled, and TCRdb retains in-frame clones only, with some absent. The sample comprises around 3,400 clones, 25% to 35% of which are singletons, and more than 13% rests with the top ten. Sequenced here: lung tumor tissue, sampled before any cancer treatment. The source of these receptors is a male donor at least 60 years old with stage I lung adenocarcinoma.

This clone rates as medium-sized. The chain uses TRBV6-8 and TRBJ1-1; TRBD1 might be the D (6 bases). There are 14 residues in the CDR3. From germline, CDR1 is MNHGY and CDR2 SAAAGT. V lost 8 bases and J lost 3, with 16 bases in between. CDR3 region: CASRKGGHDTEAFF. The DNA for the CDR3 is TGTGCCAGCCGCAAAGGGGGTCATGACACTGAAGCTTTCTTT.

The chain links TRBV11-3 to TRBJ2-5, with a tentative D call TRBD2 (6 bases). V lost 4 bases to trimming and J lost 2 bases, with 14 bases between them. The CDR3 is 15 amino acids. CDR1 is SGHNT, CDR2 YENEEA, per germline. CDR3 residues: CASSSGGWSQETQYF. For the CDR3, the DNA is TGTGCCAGCAGCTCTGGGGGGTGGTCACAAGAGACCCAGTACTTC.

This clone came up a few times. Different DNA sequences within this sample yield the same CDR3. V and J are TRBV28 and TRBJ1-2; D is possibly TRBD1 (6 bases). Germline V lookup: CDR1 MDHEN, CDR2 SYDVKM. Trimming pared 5 bases from V and 0 bases from J, leaving 10 bases between. The CDR3 is 14 amino acids. CDR3 loop: CASSTGSANYGYTF. As DNA, the CDR3 is TGTGCCAGCAGTACAGGGTCAGCTAACTATGGCTACACCTTC.

This clone was seen just once. The chain uses TRBV30 and TRBJ2-7; 7 bases match TRBD1. The CDR3 has 15 residues. The J segment lost 6 bases and the V segment lost 0 bases, leaving 11 bases of the junction unmatched. Germline CDR1 reads GTSNPN; CDR2 reads SVGIG (reference sequence). The CDR3 loop is CAWSVGGLPGGEQYF. CDR3 bases: TGTGCCTGGAGTGTAGGGGGCCTACCAGGGGGCGAGCAGTACTTC. The full variable domain, with the rest looked up from reference TRBV30 and TRBJ2-7, is SQTIHQWPATLVQPVGSPLSLECTVEGTSNPNLYWYRQAAGRGLQLLFYSVGIGQISSEVPQNLSASRPQDRQFILSSKKLLLSDSGFYLCAWSVGGLPGGEQYFGPGTRLTVT.

This clone was found a few times. The J gene is TRBJ2-5, the V gene TRBV7-2; maybe TRBD2 (7 bases). The V end was cut by 6 bases, the J end by 9 bases, with 17 bases between. Germline V CDR1 and CDR2: SGHTA, FQGNSA. CDR3 length equals 13 residues. The CDR3 DNA reads as TGTGCCAGCAGAAGGACGACCGGGGGGCCCCAGTACTTC. Its translation: CASRRTTGGPQYF.

By share of the sample, this clone is medium-sized. This chain connects TRBV11-3 to TRBJ1-6; D may be TRBD1 (6 bases). Germline V lookup: CDR1 SGHNT, CDR2 YENEEA. The ends were cut back, 3 bases at V and 5 bases at J, with 8 bases in the middle. The CDR3 consists of 14 residues. In DNA form, the CDR3 reads TGTGCCAGCAGCTTTCGACAGGATAATTCACCCCTCCACTTT. Translation gives CASSFRQDNSPLHF.

The chain recombines TRBV6-8 with TRBJ2-2, with D tentatively TRBD1 (6 bases). This CDR3 has 17 amino acids. The germline V gene encodes CDR1 MNHGY and CDR2 SAAAGT. V was trimmed by 5 bases and J by 3 bases, leaving 19 bases between them. CDR3 in DNA: TGTGCCAGCAGTCGCCTCCCACAAGGGGGATACACCGGGGAGCTGTTTTTT. Amino acids: CASSRLPQGGYTGELFF.

V gene TRBV6-8 combines with J gene TRBJ2-5, with D perhaps matching TRBD2 (6 bases). Germline V gene data show CDR1 as MNHGY and CDR2 as SAAAGT. The CDR3 sequence is 14 residues long. V shed 2 bases and J shed 8 bases, with 15 bases lying between them. The CDR3 here is CASSYRGSGDTQYF. The CDR3 DNA sequence: TGTGCCAGCAGTTACCGGGGTAGCGGAGACACCCAGTACTTC.

This chain connects TRBV11-3 to TRBJ2-7; 11 nucleotides match TRBD1. The trim removed 5 bases at V and 3 bases at J, leaving 15 bases unmatched. Germline-derived CDR1 and CDR2 are SGHNT and YENEEA. The CDR3 contains 18 residues. In DNA, the CDR3 is TGTGCCAGCAGCGCGGGACAGGGGGTTCCTAGCCCCGACTACGAGCAGTACTTC. It is translated as CASSAGQGVPSPDYEQYF.

V is TRBV18 and J is TRBJ2-5; no clear D. Trimming cost V 0 bases and J 4 bases, with 9 bases left between them. The germline gives CDR1 KGHSH, CDR2 LQKENI. The CDR3 length is 14 residues. CDR3 bases: TGTGCCAGCTCACCACCGGCGACGACAGAGACCCAGTACTTC. Amino acid sequence: CASSPPATTETQYF. Filled out from reference TRBV18 and TRBJ2-5, the complete variable domain reads NAGVMQNPRHLVRRRGQEARLRCSPMKGHSHVYWYRQLPEEGLKFMVYLQKENIIDESGMPKERFSAEFPKEGPSILRIQQVVRGDSAAYFCASSPPATTETQYFGPGTRLLVL.

The chain recombines TRBV19 with TRBJ2-5; TRBD2 aligns across 9 bases. V was clipped by 4 bases and J by 5 bases; unmatched bases: 8. This CDR3 is built from 15 residues. CDR1 is LNHDA, CDR2 SQIVND, per germline (reference sequence). CDR3 in amino acids: CASSNERGARETQYF. The CDR3 DNA sequence: TGTGCCAGTAGTAACGAGCGGGGGGCCCGGGAGACCCAGTACTTC.

The chain employs TRBV9 and TRBJ2-1; 9 nucleotides agree with TRBD1. This CDR3 is 15 amino acids long. Germline CDR1 reads SGDLS; CDR2 reads YYNGEE. V lost 4 bases to trimming and J lost 7 bases; unmatched junction nucleotides: 9. The CDR3 sequence is CASSLRDRVQNEQFF. The CDR3, as DNA: TGTGCCAGCAGCTTGCGGGACAGGGTACAGAATGAGCAGTTCTTC.

Only a few counts were recorded for this clone. The chain couples TRBV11-3 to TRBJ2-7; the match to TRBD1 covers 11 bases. J gave up 2 bases and V 5 bases, and 8 bases lay outside the gene matches. This CDR3 contains 16 residues. Germline CDR1 is SGHNT and CDR2 is YENEEA. The chain's CDR3 is CASSHPRDRGAYEQYF. The CDR3 DNA sequence: TGTGCCAGCAGCCATCCCAGGGACAGGGGGGCCTACGAGCAGTACTTC.

In this sample, this clone is medium-sized. The chain is built from TRBV11-3 and TRBJ2-2; D is possibly TRBD1 or TRBD2 (5 bases each). The CDR3 has 14 amino acids. V lost 5 bases and J lost 3, with 10 bases in between. Germline lookup yields CDR1 SGHNT and CDR2 YENEEA. CDR3 sequence reads: CASSVLGDTGELFF. The CDR3, as DNA: TGTGCCAGCAGCGTACTAGGGGACACCGGGGAGCTGTTTTTT.

The CDR3 is CASSRLQGSLGGELFF. The DNA for the CDR3 is TGTGCCAGCAGCCGGTTACAGGGATCCCTGGGCGGGGAGCTGTTTTTT. J is TRBJ2-2 and V is TRBV9; D perhaps matches TRBD1 (6 bases). Germline-derived CDR1 and CDR2 are SGDLS and YYNGEE. Deletions cut 4 bases from V and 7 bases from J, with 20 bases between. The CDR3 covers 16 residues.

The genes are TRBV29-1 and TRBJ2-7, with 11 bases fitting TRBD1. Germline V gene lookup returns CDR1 SQVTM and CDR2 ANQGSEA. The V gene end was trimmed by 5 bases and the J gene end by 2 bases; junction bases not matched to a gene: 5. This CDR3 is 14 amino acids long. The CDR3: CSVHRDRGTYEQYF. DNA for the CDR3: TGCAGCGTTCACCGGGACAGGGGGACCTACGAGCAGTACTTC.

In DNA, the CDR3 is TGTGCCAGCAGTTACTCGTTGACAGGGGGCGTGAACACTGAAGCTTTCTTT. Amino acids: CASSYSLTGGVNTEAFF. The chain employs TRBV6-8 and TRBJ1-1; 10 bases are shared with TRBD1. Germline lookup yields CDR1 MNHGY and CDR2 SAAAGT. Unmatched junction bases numbered 4, after V lost 0 bases and J lost 0 bases. CDR3 length equals 17 residues.

The chain joins TRBV6-8 to TRBJ1-4; D remains unclear. The CDR3 sequence is 15 residues long. Germline CDR1 MNHGY, CDR2 SAAAGT. V was cut by 7 bases and J by 0 bases, with 12 bases left in between. The CDR3 bases are TGTGCCAGCAAGCTCGTAAGGGCAACTAATGAAAAACTGTTTTTT. It encodes CASKLVRATNEKLFF.

This chain joins TRBV11-3 and TRBJ1-4, with D possibly being TRBD1 (5 bases). V lost 5 bases to trimming and J lost 7 bases, with 14 bases between them. Germline V gene sequence: CDR1 SGHNT, CDR2 YENEEA. The CDR3 is made up of 14 amino acids. The CDR3 here is CASSQGQGGEKLFF. The DNA of the CDR3 is TGTGCCAGCAGCCAAGGCCAGGGCGGTGAAAAACTGTTTTTT. Full variable domain (rest looked up from reference TRBV11-3 and TRBJ1-4): EAGVVQSPRYKIIEKKQPVAFWCNPISGHNTLYWYLQNLGQGPELLIRYENEEAVDDSQLPKDRFSAERLKGVDSTLKIQPAELGDSAVYLCASSQGQGGEKLFFGSGTQLSVL.

This clone was seen a few times. J is TRBJ1-1 and V is TRBV5-1, with D maybe TRBD1 (6 bases). Per germline, CDR1 SGHRS and CDR2 YFSETQ. The CDR3 is made up of 16 amino acids. V dropped 3 bases and J dropped 2 bases, with 17 bases sitting between them. The CDR3 bases are TGCGCCAGCAGCTCCCGGGAAACAGGGAGAAACACTGAAGCTTTCTTT. Its protein is CASSSRETGRNTEAFF.

This clone was observed a few times. The chain combines TRBV14 with TRBJ1-2, with a weak D call TRBD1 (6 bases). The CDR3 covers 15 residues. Deletions cut 0 bases from V and 5 bases from J, with 13 bases between. Germline V gene sequence: CDR1 SGHDN, CDR2 FVKESK. The chain's CDR3 is CASSQDAGALYGYTF. For the CDR3, the DNA is TGTGCCAGCAGCCAAGACGCAGGGGCTCTATATGGCTACACCTTC.

This clone has just a few counts. The chain is built from TRBV6-8 and TRBJ1-3, with D maybe TRBD1 (5 bases). The germline CDR1 and CDR2 sequences are MNHGY and SAAAGT. Trimming shortened V by 5 bases and J by 4 bases, and 15 bases separated the two germline ends. CDR3 length: 15 residues. Here the CDR3 DNA reads TGTGCCAGCAGTGGTGGGGGGAATAGAGGAAACACCATATATTTT. Protein product: CASSGGGNRGNTIYF.

This clone has just a few counts. V and J are TRBV6-8 and TRBJ1-6, with D maybe TRBD1 (6 bases). Trimming took 2 bases from V and 6 from J, leaving 26 bases between them. Per the germline V gene, CDR1 is MNHGY and CDR2 is SAAAGT. The CDR3 has 20 amino acids. CDR3 sequence reads: CASSYLQGITSSLSNSPLHF. The CDR3 DNA sequence: TGTGCCAGCAGTTACCTCCAGGGGATTACCTCCTCGTTGAGTAATTCACCCCTCCACTTT.

This clone qualifies as large. The chain combines TRBV6-8 with TRBJ2-5; TRBD1 matches at 7 bases. V shed 5 bases, J shed 10 bases, and the junction held 13 bases outside the gene matches. Germline values: CDR1 MNHGY, CDR2 SAAAGT. The CDR3 is 14 amino acids. CDR3 bases: TGTGCCAGCAGTCCCGGTCCCGACAGGGCAAGCCAGTACTTC. Its protein product is CASSPGPDRASQYF.

V is TRBV11-3 and J is TRBJ2-6; D is ambiguous. V shed 8 bases and J shed 2 bases, with 10 bases lying between them. Germline CDR1 reads SGHNT; CDR2 reads YENEEA. The CDR3 loop spans 14 amino acids. CDR3 region: CASGSGPGANVLTF. The CDR3 nucleotides are TGTGCCAGCGGTAGTGGCCCTGGGGCCAACGTCCTGACTTTC.

The rearrangement joins TRBV29-1 to TRBJ1-6; D not resolved. V lost 5 bases to trimming and J lost 3 bases, with 8 bases between them. This CDR3 has 13 amino acids. Germline-derived CDR1 and CDR2 are SQVTM and ANQGSEA. This CDR3 reads CSVSESYNSPLHF. The CDR3 nucleotides read TGCAGCGTTTCCGAGAGCTATAATTCACCCCTCCACTTT.

This chain's CDR3 is CAPRQGLSGNTIYF. The CDR3 region has the DNA TGTGCCCCCCGACAGGGCCTCTCTGGAAACACCATATATTTT. This chain joins TRBV12-2 and TRBJ1-3; TRBD1 was called by the table and not checked on the DNA. TRBV12-2 is listed as a pseudogene. This CDR3 has 14 amino acids.

The chain has TRBV12-5 and TRBJ1-6, with 9 nucleotides matching TRBD1. Germline V lookup: CDR1 LGHNT, CDR2 FRNRAP. There are 14 residues in the CDR3. The CDR3 nucleotides are TGTGCCAGCATGCTTTGGGACAGGGTCCGTTCCCTCCACTTT. It codes for CASMLWDRVRSLHF.